The 11 T cell receptor beta chains listed next were all sequenced from one sample in a study of CXCR3-negative and CXCR3-positive naive CD8 T cells. Researchers prepared the TRB cDNA libraries using 5' RACE with UMI labels. After re-calling the 5' RACE reads, TCRdb lists one entry per CDR3 protein, DNA absent. Reported are 50,000 to 75,000 distinct CDR3 sequences; the ten largest clones contain more than 4%. The sample consisted of naive CXCR3- CD8+ T cells from blood. Subset described: CD45RO-CCR7+CD27+CD95- naive CD8+ T cells lacking CXCR3 (TNR3-). These receptors all come from a human donor in good health. Some clones in this sample may be carry-over from other donors' samples.

The gene calls are TRBV27 and TRBJ2-1; TCRdb designates TRBD2, a call that cannot be tested without DNA. This CDR3 contains 17 residues. The V gene's germline CDR1 is MNHEY and CDR2 SMNVEV (reference sequence). The CDR3 reads CASSLTSGGPILNEQFF.

The CDR3: CASSWGGINEQFF. The chain is built from TRBV5-1 and TRBJ2-1; the D call from TCRdb, TRBD1, cannot be confirmed without DNA. Germline V gene lookup returns CDR1 SGHRS and CDR2 YFSETQ. The CDR3 is 13 residues long.

The chain has TRBV21-1 and TRBJ1-4. TRBV21-1 is a known pseudogene. The CDR3 length is 19 residues. The CDR3 here is CASSKGPQGGSATNEKLFF.

The V and J genes are TRBV20-1 and TRBJ2-5. Germline V gene data show CDR1 as DFQATT and CDR2 as SNEGSKA (reference sequence). The CDR3 has 11 residues. CDR3 residues: CSAPYYKTQYF.

According to its frequency, this clonotype is medium-sized. The V gene is TRBV29-1, the J gene TRBJ1-1; without DNA, the TCRdb call of TRBD1 cannot be checked. The V gene's germline CDR1 is SQVTM and CDR2 ANQGSEA. This CDR3 is built from 12 residues. The chain's CDR3 is CSVSKDSSEAFF.

This sequence joins TRBV29-1 and TRBJ1-1; the TCRdb D gene call, TRBD1, has no DNA to confirm it. Germline CDR1 and CDR2: SQVTM and ANQGSEA. The CDR3 contains 14 residues. The CDR3 here is CSVDRGTGRSEAFF.

The gene calls are TRBV27 and TRBJ2-1. The CDR3 totals 17 residues. CDR1 is MNHEY, CDR2 SMNVEV, per germline (reference sequence). CDR3 amino acids: CASSLSRLPSSYNEQFF.

The chain combines TRBV28 with TRBJ2-1; checking the TCRdb D call of TRBD1 is not possible without DNA. Germline loops: CDR1 MDHEN, CDR2 SYDVKM. The CDR3 sequence is 15 residues long. CDR3 sequence: CASSLDRQVRNEQFF.

This sequence joins TRBV5-5 and TRBJ2-6; TCRdb picks TRBD1, but there is no DNA to check that call. Germline values: CDR1 SGHKS, CDR2 YYEKEE (reference sequence). The CDR3 contains 20 residues. The CDR3 loop reads CASSFSVRRQGATGANVLTF. The full variable domain, in which reference TRBV5-5 and TRBJ2-6 provide the parts outside the CDR3, is DAGVTQSPTHLIKTRGQQVTLRCSPISGHKSVSWYQQVLGQGPQFIFQYYEKEERGRGNFPDRFSARQFPNYSSELNVNALLLGDSALYLCASSFSVRRQGATGANVLTFGAGSRLTVL.

The chain combines TRBV4-3 with TRBJ2-1; the D call of TRBD2 rests on TCRdb alone, since no DNA is present to check it. Per germline, CDR1 LGHNA and CDR2 YSLEER. This CDR3 has 15 amino acids. CDR3 sequence: CASSPGLLASLEQFF.

The rearrangement joins TRBV20-1 to TRBJ2-5; TCRdb selects TRBD1, and the lack of DNA leaves this call unchecked. The CDR3 length is 14 residues. The germline V gene has CDR1 DFQATT and CDR2 SNEGSKA (reference sequence). CDR3 sequence reads: CSARDGRGQETQYF.